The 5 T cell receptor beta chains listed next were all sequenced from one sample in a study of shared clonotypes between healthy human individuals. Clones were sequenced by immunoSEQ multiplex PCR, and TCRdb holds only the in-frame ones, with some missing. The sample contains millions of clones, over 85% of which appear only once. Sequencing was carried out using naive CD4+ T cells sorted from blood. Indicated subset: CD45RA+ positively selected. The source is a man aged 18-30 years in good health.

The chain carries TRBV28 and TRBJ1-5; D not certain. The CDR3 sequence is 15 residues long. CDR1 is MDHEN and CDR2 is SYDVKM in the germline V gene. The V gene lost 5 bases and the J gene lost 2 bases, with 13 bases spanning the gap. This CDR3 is CASSRTDGGNQPQHF. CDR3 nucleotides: TGTGCCAGCAGTCGAACGGATGGAGGCAATCAGCCCCAGCATTTT.

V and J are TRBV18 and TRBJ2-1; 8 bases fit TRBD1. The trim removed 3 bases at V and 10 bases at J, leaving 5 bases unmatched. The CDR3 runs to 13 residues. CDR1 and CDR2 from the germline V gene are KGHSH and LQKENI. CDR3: CASSPGTGQEQFF. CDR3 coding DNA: TGTGCCAGCTCACCCGGGACAGGCCAAGAGCAGTTCTTC.

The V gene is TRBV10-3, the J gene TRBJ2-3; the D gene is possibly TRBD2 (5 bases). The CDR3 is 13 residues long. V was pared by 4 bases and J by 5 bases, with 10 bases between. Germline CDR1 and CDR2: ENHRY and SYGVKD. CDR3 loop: CAISAGREDTQYF. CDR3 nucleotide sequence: TGTGCCATCAGTGCAGGCCGGGAAGATACGCAGTATTTT.

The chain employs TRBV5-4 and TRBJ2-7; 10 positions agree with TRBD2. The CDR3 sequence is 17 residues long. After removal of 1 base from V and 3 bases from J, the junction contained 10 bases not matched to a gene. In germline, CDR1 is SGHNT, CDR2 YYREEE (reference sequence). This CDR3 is CASSLWLGLAGDYEQYF. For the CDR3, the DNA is TGTGCCAGCAGCTTGTGGCTTGGGCTAGCGGGGGACTACGAGCAGTACTTC.

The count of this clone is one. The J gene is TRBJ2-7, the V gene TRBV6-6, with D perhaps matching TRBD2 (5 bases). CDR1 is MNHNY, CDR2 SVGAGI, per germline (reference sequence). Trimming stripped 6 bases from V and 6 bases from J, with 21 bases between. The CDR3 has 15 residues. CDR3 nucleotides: TGTGCCAGCAGAGAACCAGGTGGACTGGGTCGCGAGCAGTACTTC. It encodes CASREPGGLGREQYF.